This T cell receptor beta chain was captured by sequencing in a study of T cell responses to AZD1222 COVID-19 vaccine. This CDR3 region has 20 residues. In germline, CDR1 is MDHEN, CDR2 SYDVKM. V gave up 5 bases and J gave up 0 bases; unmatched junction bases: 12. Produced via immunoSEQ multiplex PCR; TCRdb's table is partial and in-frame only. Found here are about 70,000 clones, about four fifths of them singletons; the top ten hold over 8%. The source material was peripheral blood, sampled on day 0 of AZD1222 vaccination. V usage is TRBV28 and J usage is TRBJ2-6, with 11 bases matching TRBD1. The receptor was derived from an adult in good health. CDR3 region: CASSTLGQGAQPSGANVLTF. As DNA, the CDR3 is TGTGCCAGCAGTACCCTTGGACAGGGGGCGCAGCCCTCTGGGGCCAACGTCCTGACTTTC.